The 22 T cell receptor beta chains in this list originate from one sample, sequenced in a study of CD8+ T cells in alopecia areata. TCR sequencing used cDNA made by reverse transcription of extracted RNA. The repertoire was sequenced with immunoSEQ multiplex PCR; TCRdb's copy has only in-frame clones and lacks some. Counted here are 150,000 or so clones, roughly 50% occurring once; the ten biggest clones make up about 6.4%. What was sequenced was CD4+ T cells sorted from blood. These receptors were taken from a human donor with alopecia areata.

This clone turned up a few times. This chain connects TRBV28 to TRBJ2-7; D not certain. Per the germline V gene, CDR1 is MDHEN and CDR2 is SYDVKM. The CDR3 has 11 residues. V lost 5 bases and J 4 bases, leaving 6 bases between the germline ends. The CDR3 DNA follows: TGTGCCAGCAGTCGGAAGTACGAGCAGTACTTC. Amino acid sequence: CASSRKYEQYF.

CDR3 sequence reads: CASSLTGTGVYANTGELFF. Here the CDR3 DNA reads TGCGCCAGCAGCCTAACCGGGACAGGGGTGTACGCGAACACCGGGGAGCTGTTTTTT. This rearrangement joins TRBV4-1 to TRBJ2-2; 10 bases line up with TRBD1. CDR1 MGHRA and CDR2 YSYEKL come from the germline V gene. The CDR3 totals 19 residues. V was pared by 4 bases and J by 0 bases, with 11 bases of the junction left unmatched.

Only a few counts were recorded for this clone. CDR3: CASSRNRGPETQYF. The CDR3 DNA sequence: TGTGCCAGCAGTAGGAACAGGGGGCCAGAGACCCAGTACTTC. The chain joins TRBV6-5 to TRBJ2-5; TRBD1 matches 9 bases. Germline V gives CDR1 MNHEY, CDR2 SVGAGI. The CDR3 is 14 residues long. After removal of 5 bases from V and 4 bases from J, the junction contained 5 bases not matched to a gene.

This clone has a handful of counts. The J gene is TRBJ1-1, the V gene TRBV23-1, with D possibly TRBD1 on 5 matching bases. TRBV23-1 is sorted into the ORF group, with uncertain function. With 1 base removed from V and 0 bases from J, the gap between germline ends came to 15 bases. The CDR3 extends over 17 amino acids. CDR3 in amino acids: CASSQYPPGPLNTEAFF. CDR3 DNA sequence: TGCGCCAGCAGTCAATATCCACCGGGACCGTTGAACACTGAAGCTTTCTTT.

Only a few counts were recorded for this clone. V gene TRBV4-1 combines with J gene TRBJ2-1; D gene ambiguous. The germline V gene has CDR1 MGHRA and CDR2 YSYEKL. V was clipped by 3 bases and J by 9 bases, with 9 bases between them. This CDR3 is built from 12 residues. CDR3 nucleotide sequence: TGCGCCAGCAGCCATGTAGTTGGTGAGCAGTTCTTC. Translated: CASSHVVGEQFF.

This clone was seen a handful of times. The chain has TRBV25-1 and TRBJ1-2, with 7 bases fitting TRBD1. Looked up from germline, CDR1 is MGHDK and CDR2 is SYGVNS. Trimming removed 10 bases from V and 2 bases from J; junction bases left unmatched: 7. CDR3 size: 13 residues. CDR3 sequence reads: CANPGQENYGYTF. The CDR3 DNA reads TGTGCCAACCCAGGACAGGAGAACTATGGCTACACCTTC.

The chain's CDR3 is CASSPKVVEKNIQYF. In DNA form, the CDR3 reads TGTGCCAGCAGCCCCAAGGTAGTAGAGAAAAACATTCAGTACTTC. V is TRBV6-6 and J is TRBJ2-4; D gene ambiguous. Germline values: CDR1 MNHNY, CDR2 SVGAGI (reference sequence). V was trimmed by 6 bases and J by 4 bases, leaving 16 bases between them. The CDR3 loop spans 15 amino acids.

V and J are TRBV18 and TRBJ2-2; D unresolved. Germline V gene sequence: CDR1 KGHSH, CDR2 LQKENI. The CDR3 is made up of 14 amino acids. Trimming left V 6 bases short and J 5 bases short, with 13 bases between. CDR3 region: CASSPDHRTGELFF. CDR3 sequence (DNA): TGTGCCAGCTCGCCGGACCACCGTACCGGGGAGCTGTTTTTT.

The J gene is TRBJ2-5, the V gene TRBV28, with a weak D call TRBD1 (6 bases). Germline CDR1 and CDR2: MDHEN and SYDVKM. The CDR3 is 12 amino acids. V lost 3 bases and J 10 bases, leaving 12 bases between the germline ends. The CDR3 DNA sequence: TGTGCCAGCAGTTTGTCCAGGGGACGCCAGTACTTC. Protein sequence: CASSLSRGRQYF.

This clone occurred a few times. The chain employs TRBV11-2 and TRBJ2-5; no definite D call. The V and J ends lost 0 bases and 5 bases respectively, with 19 bases between them. Germline V CDR1 and CDR2: SGHAT, FQNNGV. The length of the CDR3 is 17 residues. The CDR3 is CASSLDSRQASMETQYF. DNA of the CDR3: TGTGCCAGCAGCTTAGATTCTCGGCAGGCCTCCATGGAGACCCAGTACTTC.

The genes are TRBV6-6 and TRBJ1-5; D perhaps matches TRBD1 (5 bases). The CDR3 contains 11 residues. Germline V CDR1 and CDR2: MNHNY, SVGAGI (reference sequence). V gave up 8 bases and J gave up 6 bases, with 8 bases separating them. The CDR3 spells CASGGGQPQHF. In nucleotides, the CDR3 is TGTGCCAGCGGGGGGGGTCAGCCCCAGCATTTT.

The J gene is TRBJ2-7, the V gene TRBV4-1; D gene unclear. The germline V and J ends were trimmed by 4 bases and 3 bases, with 16 bases remaining between them. The CDR3 extends over 15 amino acids. The germline V gene has CDR1 MGHRA and CDR2 YSYEKL. The CDR3 DNA sequence: TGCGCCAGCAGCCTCAAGAATCTCGGTGGCTACGAGCAGTACTTC. Protein product: CASSLKNLGGYEQYF.

Regarding this clone: The sample carries other DNA sequences with the same CDR3. The rearrangement joins TRBV5-1 to TRBJ1-1; the D is unclear. V lost 2 bases, J lost 1 base, and 6 bases lay in between. This CDR3 comprises 13 residues. Germline V CDR1 and CDR2: SGHRS, YFSETQ. The CDR3 is CASSFTANTEAFF. The CDR3, as DNA: TGCGCCAGCAGCTTCACTGCGAACACTGAAGCTTTCTTT.

The chain has TRBV29-1 and TRBJ2-4; 7 bases map to TRBD2. V lost 4 bases and J lost 0; bases outside the gene matches: 3. This CDR3 has 14 amino acids. Germline assignment: CDR1 SQVTM and CDR2 ANQGSEA. CDR3 amino acids: CSVVVAGAKNIQYF. The CDR3 coding sequence is TGCAGCGTTGTGGTAGCGGGAGCCAAAAACATTCAGTACTTC.

Only a few counts were recorded for this clone. The rearrangement uses TRBV27 and TRBJ1-2, with 9 nucleotides matching TRBD1. Losses at the gene ends were 6 bases for V and 6 bases for J; bases not matched to a gene: 2. This CDR3 has 12 residues. The germline CDR1 and CDR2 sequences are MNHEY and SMNVEV (reference sequence). The CDR3 DNA is TGTGCCAGCAGAGGGACAGGGAATGGCTACACCTTC. Its translation: CASRGTGNGYTF.

The J gene is TRBJ2-7, the V gene TRBV5-4; D unclear. Germline CDR1 SGHNT, CDR2 YYREEE (reference sequence). Trimming took off 2 bases at V and 0 bases at J, with 6 bases between the two ends. CDR3 length: 13 residues. CDR3 in amino acids: CASSLSLSYEQYF. CDR3 coding DNA: TGTGCCAGCAGCTTATCTCTCTCCTACGAGCAGTACTTC.

The table lists this clone with many counts. The gene calls are TRBV7-2 and TRBJ1-2, with TRBD1 matching over 9 bases. Unmatched junction bases numbered 10, after V lost 3 bases and J lost 8 bases. The germline CDR1 and CDR2 sequences are SGHTA and FQGNSA. This CDR3 spans 15 amino acids. The CDR3 loop is CASSFGTGGARGYTF. CDR3 DNA: TGTGCCAGCAGCTTCGGTACAGGGGGCGCCCGGGGCTACACCTTC.

V and J are TRBV28 and TRBJ1-1; TRBD1 aligns across 8 bases. The V gene end was trimmed by 5 bases and the J gene end by 5 bases; junction bases not matched to a gene: 4. Looked up from germline, CDR1 is MDHEN and CDR2 is SYDVKM. The CDR3 runs 13 residues. The CDR3 sequence is CASSARGQTEAFF. CDR3 DNA: TGTGCCAGCAGTGCCAGGGGGCAAACTGAAGCTTTCTTT.

V and J are TRBV7-6 and TRBJ2-5, with TRBD2 as a possible D gene (5 bases). CDR3 length equals 14 residues. Trimming pared 1 base from V and 5 bases from J, leaving 11 bases between. Per the germline V gene, CDR1 is SGHVS and CDR2 is FNYEAQ. The CDR3 spells CASSLVGMLETQYF. The CDR3 DNA reads TGTGCCAGCAGCTTAGTCGGGATGTTGGAGACCCAGTACTTC.

The chain carries TRBV6-5 and TRBJ1-5, with D perhaps matching TRBD1 (5 bases). The CDR3 contains 14 residues. Trimming took off 2 bases at V and 4 bases at J, with 9 bases between the two ends. CDR1 is MNHEY and CDR2 is SVGAGI in the germline V gene. The CDR3 nucleotides are TGTGCCAGCAGTTACCCGGGACCAAATCAGCCCCAGCATTTT. As protein: CASSYPGPNQPQHF.

This clone was counted only a few times. The chain couples TRBV29-1 to TRBJ1-1; D is ambiguous. Germline values: CDR1 SQVTM, CDR2 ANQGSEA. CDR3 length: 11 amino acids. Trimming left V 6 bases short and J 6 bases short, with 11 bases between. CDR3 protein: CSVGIGSEAFF. The CDR3 region has the DNA TGCAGCGTCGGAATTGGGTCTGAAGCTTTCTTT.

This clone was observed a handful of times. V usage is TRBV10-3 and J usage is TRBJ2-7, with D maybe TRBD1 (6 bases). V was trimmed by 10 bases and J by 2 bases, leaving 12 bases between them. The germline gives CDR1 ENHRY, CDR2 SYGVKD. The CDR3 extends over 12 amino acids. The CDR3 region is CASRTDAYEQYF. CDR3 DNA sequence: TGTGCCAGCCGGACAGACGCCTACGAGCAGTACTTC.